What follows are 18 T cell receptor beta chains derived from one specimen sequenced in a study of blood T cells in healthy people across ages. Using a J-beta primer mix together with a sample-barcoded 5' primer, a second PCR was run for 7 to 11 cycles. Using its own MiXCR run on the 5' RACE reads, TCRdb lists one record per CDR3 protein. The data contain more than 450,000 distinct CDR3 sequences, about 25% of them seen just once; the ten biggest clones take up 3.6%. The same specimen was also included in a second study, on T cells of mothers and their children.

The sequencing sample was made of blood. All receptors come from a boy younger than 10 in good health.

In its sample, this clonotype was seen many times. The chain recombines TRBV19 with TRBJ2-5; 7 bases are a match to TRBD2. In germline, CDR1 is LNHDA, CDR2 SQIVND (reference sequence). This CDR3 has 12 amino acids. V lost 9 bases to trimming and J lost 3 bases; unmatched junction nucleotides: 4. CDR3 region: CASRDYKETQYF. In nucleotides, the CDR3 is TGTGCCAGCCGGGACTATAAAGAGACCCAGTACTTC.

Here the CDR3 DNA reads TGCGCCAGCAGCCAAGACACTAGCGGGAGCGAGGAGCAGTTCTTC. This translates into CASSQDTSGSEEQFF. The genes are TRBV4-3 and TRBJ2-1, with TRBD2 matching over 11 bases. Trimming cost V 0 bases and J 10 bases; bases outside gene matches: 5. The CDR3 totals 15 residues. Germline loops: CDR1 LGHNA, CDR2 YSLEER.

The V and J genes are TRBV6-6 and TRBJ2-2; D not resolved. Germline values: CDR1 MNHNY, CDR2 SVGAGI (reference sequence). Deletions cut 4 bases from V and 5 bases from J, with 8 bases between. This CDR3 region has 13 residues. The CDR3 nucleotides read TGTGCCAGCAGTTTACTAACGACCGGGGAGCTGTTTTTT. Residues: CASSLLTTGELFF.

This clonotype showed up just a few times. J is TRBJ1-2 and V is TRBV9; tentatively, D is TRBD1 (6 bases). Germline lookup yields CDR1 SGDLS and CDR2 YYNGEE. This CDR3 has 16 amino acids. The V and J ends lost 3 bases and 2 bases respectively, with 17 bases between them. The CDR3 nucleotides are TGTGCCAGCAGCGAGCCCTCCGGGACACTAAACTATGGCTACACCTTC. Residues: CASSEPSGTLNYGYTF. Full variable domain (remainder filled in from reference TRBV9 and TRBJ1-2): DSGVTQTPKHLITATGQRVTLRCSPRSGDLSVYWYQQSLDQGLQFLIQYYNGEERAKGNILERFSAQQFPDLHSELNLSSLELGDSALYFCASSEPSGTLNYGYTFGSGTRLTVV.

This chain uses TRBV7-9 with TRBJ1-4; no reliable D call. Germline V gene data show CDR1 as SEHNR and CDR2 as FQNEAQ (reference sequence). The CDR3 consists of 15 residues. Deletions cut 8 bases from V and 0 bases from J, with 13 bases between. CDR3 amino acids: CASSPPGTTNEKLFF. CDR3 DNA: TGTGCCAGCTCACCACCGGGTACAACTAATGAAAAACTGTTTTTT.

A few counts support this clonotype. This chain links TRBV19 with TRBJ1-6; D unclear. CDR1 is LNHDA and CDR2 is SQIVND in the germline V gene (reference sequence). The CDR3 extends over 13 amino acids. Trimming shortened V by 5 bases and J by 10 bases, and 12 bases separated the two germline ends. As DNA, the CDR3 is TGTGCCAGTAGTTCAGGAGTGGGGTCACCCCTCCACTTT. Translated, it gives CASSSGVGSPLHF. Variable domain in full (rest from reference TRBV19 and TRBJ1-6): DGGITQSPKYLFRKEGQNVTLSCEQNLNHDAMYWYRQDPGQGLRLIYYSQIVNDFQKGDIAEGYSVSREKKESFPLTVTSAQKNPTAFYLCASSSGVGSPLHFGNGTRLTVT.

The chain links TRBV11-2 to TRBJ2-4; 7 nucleotides line up with TRBD2. Germline V gives CDR1 SGHAT, CDR2 FQNNGV. CDR3 length: 13 residues. Trimming at V came to 3 bases and at J to 8 bases, leaving 4 bases not matched to a gene. CDR3 residues: CASSLAGVDIQYF. The DNA of the CDR3 is TGTGCCAGCAGCTTGGCGGGAGTGGACATTCAGTACTTC.

The rearrangement joins TRBV5-5 to TRBJ1-2, with 9 bases aligning to TRBD1. This CDR3 spans 15 amino acids. Trimming at V came to 3 bases and at J to 4 bases, leaving 7 bases not matched to a gene. The germline CDR1 and CDR2 sequences are SGHKS and YYEKEE (reference sequence). The CDR3 DNA reads TGTGCCAGCAGCTCGGGACAGGGAGGGTTCTATGGCTACACCTTC. As protein: CASSSGQGGFYGYTF.

There are many counts of this clonotype. The rearrangement links TRBV7-9 to TRBJ2-7; D perhaps matches TRBD2 (6 bases). V dropped 2 bases and J dropped 0 bases, with 11 bases sitting between them. CDR1 is SEHNR, CDR2 FQNEAQ, per germline (reference sequence). The CDR3 has 15 residues. The CDR3 is CASSLRGGVSYEQYF. CDR3 bases: TGTGCCAGCAGCTTACGGGGCGGGGTCTCCTACGAGCAGTACTTC.

The chain is built from TRBV6-2 or TRBV6-3 and TRBJ1-5, with no clear D. Germline-derived CDR1 and CDR2 are MNHEY and SVGEGT. This CDR3 is 13 amino acids long. Trimming took 4 bases from V and 3 from J, leaving 7 bases between them. CDR3 protein: CASSSQTNQPQHF. In DNA form, the CDR3 reads TGTGCCAGCAGTTCACAGACCAATCAGCCCCAGCATTTT.

The chain is built from TRBV3-1 and TRBJ2-5; the match to TRBD1 covers 7 bases. The length of the CDR3 is 14 residues. V was clipped by 6 bases and J by 2 bases; unmatched bases: 6. From germline, CDR1 is LGHDT and CDR2 YNNKEL (reference sequence). The CDR3 protein is CASRDTGAQETQYF. The CDR3 coding sequence is TGTGCCAGCAGGGACACAGGGGCACAAGAGACCCAGTACTTC.

The genes are TRBV7-9 and TRBJ2-4; perhaps TRBD1 as D (5 bases). CDR3 length: 16 residues. Germline V gene lookup returns CDR1 SEHNR and CDR2 FQNEAQ (reference sequence). V was cut by 1 base and J by 0 bases, with 10 bases left in between. CDR3 bases: TGTGCCAGCAGCTTAGGGGGCTTTTTAGCCAAAAACATTCAGTACTTC. This codes for CASSLGGFLAKNIQYF.

The chain combines TRBV6-6 with TRBJ2-3, with 12 bases aligning to TRBD2. The CDR3 spans 16 residues. Trimming took 7 bases from V and 2 from J; bases not matched to a gene: 7. Germline CDR1 reads MNHNY; CDR2 reads SVGAGI (reference sequence). This CDR3 is CASTWTSGASTDTQYF. CDR3 sequence (DNA): TGTGCCAGCACCTGGACTAGCGGGGCTTCCACAGATACGCAGTATTTT.

This clonotype was seen just once. The V and J genes are TRBV30 and TRBJ1-2; D unresolved. The CDR3 has 11 amino acids. The germline gives CDR1 GTSNPN, CDR2 SVGIG (reference sequence). V lost 3 bases to trimming and J lost 5 bases, with 7 bases between them. CDR3 DNA: TGTGCCTGGAGATCTCGGTATGGCTACACCTTC. Its protein is CAWRSRYGYTF.

The chain joins TRBV4-3 to TRBJ2-3; D might be TRBD1 (5 bases). Trimming removed 1 base from V and 5 bases from J, with 16 bases in between. The germline V gene has CDR1 LGHNA and CDR2 YSLEER. This CDR3 spans 16 amino acids. The CDR3 reads CASSQAPAPQEDTQYF. CDR3 bases: TGCGCCAGCAGCCAAGCCCCCGCACCACAGGAAGATACGCAGTATTTT.

The rearrangement joins TRBV12-3 or TRBV12-4 to TRBJ1-2, with no clear D. The V and J ends lost 4 bases and 4 bases respectively, with 16 bases between them. The CDR3 has 15 amino acids. CDR3 coding DNA: TGTGCCAGCAGTTGGGGAACAGCCGACCTCTATGGCTACACCTTC. It is translated as CASSWGTADLYGYTF.

The chain employs TRBV6-5 and TRBJ2-7; D possibly corresponds to TRBD1 (5 bases). V dropped 5 bases and J dropped 11 bases, with 16 bases sitting between them. Germline V gene data show CDR1 as MNHEY and CDR2 as SVGAGI. The CDR3 loop spans 12 amino acids. For the CDR3, the DNA is TGTGCCAGCAGTCCGACGACAGAGAAGGAGTACTTC. Translated: CASSPTTEKEYF.

This clonotype was picked up a small number of times. V gene TRBV20-1 combines with J gene TRBJ2-1; D is tentatively TRBD1 or TRBD2 (5 bases each). The length of the CDR3 is 12 residues. Per germline, CDR1 DFQATT and CDR2 SNEGSKA (reference sequence). Trimming removed 3 bases at V and 8 bases at J, with 11 bases between. The CDR3 region is CSASGTADEQFF. The CDR3 nucleotides are TGCAGTGCTAGTGGGACCGCGGATGAGCAGTTCTTC.